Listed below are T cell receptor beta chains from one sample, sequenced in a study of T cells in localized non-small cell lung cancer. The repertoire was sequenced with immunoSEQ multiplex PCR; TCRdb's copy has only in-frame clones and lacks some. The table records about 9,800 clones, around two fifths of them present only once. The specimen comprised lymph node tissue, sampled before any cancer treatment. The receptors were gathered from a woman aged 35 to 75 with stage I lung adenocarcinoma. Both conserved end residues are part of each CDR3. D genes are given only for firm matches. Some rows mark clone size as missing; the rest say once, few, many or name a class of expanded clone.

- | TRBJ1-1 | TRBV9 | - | CASSPRPHPGTEAFF | TGTGCCAGCTCCCCACGGCCTCACCCGGGTACTGAAGCTTTCTTT
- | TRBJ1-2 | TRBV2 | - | CAGRRRGVILGNGYTF | TGTGCCGGACGGAGGAGAGGGGTGATACTCGGGAATGGCTACACCTTC
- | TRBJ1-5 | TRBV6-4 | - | CASSGPTYSNQPQHF | TGTGCCAGCAGTGGACCGACTTATAGCAATCAGCCCCAGCATTTT
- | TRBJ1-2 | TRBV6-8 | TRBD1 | CASSEGTDAAGYTF | TGTGCCAGCAGTGAGGGGACAGATGCGGCTGGCTACACCTTC
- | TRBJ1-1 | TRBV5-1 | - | CASRERGGPNTEAFF | TGCGCCAGCAGGGAGAGGGGAGGGCCGAACACTGAAGCTTTCTTT
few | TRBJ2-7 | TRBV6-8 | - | CASTRELYYEQYF | TGTGCCAGCACCCGCGAATTATACTACGAGCAGTACTTC
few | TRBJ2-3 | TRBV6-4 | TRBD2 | CASSWTSGGGDTQYF | TGTGCCAGCAGTTGGACTAGCGGGGGTGGAGATACGCAGTATTTT
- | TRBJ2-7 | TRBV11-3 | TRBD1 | CASSSSDRGLLEQYF | TGTGCCAGCAGCTCCTCGGACAGGGGTTTGCTCGAGCAGTACTTC
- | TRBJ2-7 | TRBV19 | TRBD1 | CASTQGQSSYEQYF | TGTGCCAGTACTCAGGGACAGTCTAGCTACGAGCAGTACTTC
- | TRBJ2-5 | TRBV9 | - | CASSEQRETQYF | TGTGCCAGCAGTGAACAGCGGGAGACCCAGTACTTC
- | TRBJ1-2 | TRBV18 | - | CASSPDLHGYTF | TGTGCCAGCTCACCGGATTTGCATGGCTACACCTTC
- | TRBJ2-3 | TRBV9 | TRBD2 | CASSLLGGGATDTQYF | TGTGCCAGCAGCCTCCTGGGGGGAGGGGCCACAGATACGCAGTATTTT
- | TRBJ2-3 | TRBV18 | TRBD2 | CASSPLLAEVSTDTQYF | TGTGCCAGCTCACCCTTGCTAGCGGAGGTTAGCACAGATACGCAGTATTTT
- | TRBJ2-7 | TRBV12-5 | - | CASGSSLGESSYEQYF | TGTGCTAGTGGTTCCTCCCTTGGGGAGAGCTCCTACGAGCAGTACTTC
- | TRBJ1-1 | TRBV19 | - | CASSISRLMNTEAFF | TGTGCCAGTAGTATTAGCAGGCTCATGAACACTGAAGCTTTCTTT
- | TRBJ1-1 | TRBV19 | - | CASSISGNTEAFF | TGTGCCAGTAGTATCTCAGGGAACACTGAAGCTTTCTTT
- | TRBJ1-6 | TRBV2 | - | CASSGGWINSPLHF | TGTGCCAGCAGTGGGGGATGGATCAATTCACCTCTCCACTTT
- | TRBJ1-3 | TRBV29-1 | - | CSVVLGGNTIYF | TGCAGCGTTGTGTTGGGGGGGAACACCATATATTTT
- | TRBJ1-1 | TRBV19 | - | CASSMGQGRGTEAFF | TGTGCCAGTAGTATGGGTCAGGGGAGGGGCACTGAAGCTTTCTTT
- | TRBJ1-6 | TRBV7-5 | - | CASRPSGNTYNSPLHF | TGTGCCAGCAGACCTAGTGGGAACACCTATAATTCACCCCTCCACTTT
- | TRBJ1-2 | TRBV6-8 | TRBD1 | CASRVQGASGYTF | TGTGCCAGCAGGGTACAGGGGGCGAGTGGCTACACCTTC
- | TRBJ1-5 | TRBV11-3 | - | CASSFRGASQPQHF | TGTGCCAGCAGCTTCAGAGGGGCCAGCCAGCCCCAGCATTTT
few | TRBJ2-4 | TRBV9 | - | CASWEGALGNIQYF | TGTGCCAGCTGGGAGGGGGCGTTGGGAAACATTCAGTACTTC
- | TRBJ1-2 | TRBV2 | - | CATSPQANSNYGYTF | TGTGCCACCTCCCCACAAGCGAATTCTAACTATGGCTACACCTTC
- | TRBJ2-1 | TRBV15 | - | CATSRDWAGASYNEQFF | TGTGCCACCAGCAGAGACTGGGCGGGGGCCTCCTACAATGAGCAGTTCTTC
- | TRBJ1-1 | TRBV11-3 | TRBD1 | CASSLGVTGGLNTEAFF | TGTGCCAGCAGCTTGGGGGTGACAGGGGGATTGAACACTGAAGCTTTCTTT
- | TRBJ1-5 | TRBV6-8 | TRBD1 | CASSPTGGFQPQHF | TGTGCCAGCAGCCCGACAGGGGGATTTCAGCCCCAGCATTTT